Following are 15 T cell receptor beta chains from one sample sequenced in a study of blood T cells in healthy people across ages. A sample-barcoded 5' primer and a J-beta primer mix were used in a second PCR of roughly 7 to 11 cycles. TCRdb recomputed calls from the 5' RACE reads with MiXCR, one row per CDR3 protein. The sample shows 1.5 million to 1.9 million distinct CDR3 sequences, approximately 43% of them seen only once. The specimen sequenced was blood. These receptors all stem from a woman between 18 and 30 years old in good health.

The gene calls are TRBV7-2 and TRBJ2-5; the match to TRBD2 covers 11 bases. The CDR3 is made up of 15 amino acids. In germline, CDR1 is SGHTA, CDR2 FQGNSA. V shed 8 bases and J 2 bases; nucleotides not matched to a gene: 7. The CDR3, as DNA: TGTGCCAGCGCTAGCGGGAGGATAATGCAAGAGACCCAGTACTTC. This codes for CASASGRIMQETQYF.

The V call is TRBV15, the J call TRBJ2-7, with unresolved D. Between the trimmed V and J ends, which lost 0 bases and 6 bases, there was a span of 9 bases. CDR1 and CDR2 from the germline V gene are LNHNV and YYDKDF (reference sequence). The CDR3 contains 13 residues. The CDR3 DNA reads TGTGCCACCAGCAGAGAGGTAGCAGGCGAGCAGTACTTC. This codes for CATSREVAGEQYF.

This chain uses TRBV21-1 with TRBJ2-5; TRBD2 was called by the table and not checked on the DNA. TRBV21-1 has pseudogene status. The CDR3 covers 13 residues. The CDR3 bases are TGTGCCAGCATTGGGGGGAGGGAAGAGACCCAGTACTTC. This gives the protein CASIGGREETQYF.

This chain links TRBV7-2 with TRBJ1-6; 11 nucleotides align to TRBD1. In germline, CDR1 is SGHTA, CDR2 FQGNSA. The CDR3 contains 16 residues. Losses at the gene ends were 3 bases for V and 9 bases for J; bases not matched to a gene: 7. The CDR3 coding sequence is TGTGCCAGCAGCTTTCGTTCCGGGACAGGGGGTTCACCCCTCCACTTT. As protein: CASSFRSGTGGSPLHF.

This clonotype was counted only a few times. The chain joins TRBV27 to TRBJ2-1; 9 nucleotides match TRBD2. CDR1 is MNHEY, CDR2 SMNVEV, per germline (reference sequence). The CDR3 is made up of 20 amino acids. The junction had 16 bases not matched to a gene; V was cut back by 4 bases and J by 0 bases. The CDR3 nucleotides are TGTGCCAGCAGTTCCCACCTGGTTACTAGCGGGTCCAACTCCTACAATGAGCAGTTCTTC. Protein product: CASSSHLVTSGSNSYNEQFF.

This clonotype was seen more than once but under ten times. The chain joins TRBV7-2 to TRBJ2-3; TRBD2 might be the D (6 bases). CDR1 SGHTA and CDR2 FQGNSA come from the germline V gene. The V gene lost 2 bases and the J gene lost 2 bases, with 17 bases spanning the gap. CDR3 length equals 17 residues. In nucleotides, the CDR3 is TGTGCCAGCAGCTTACCAAAAAGGACTATCCACACAGATACGCAGTATTTT. As protein: CASSLPKRTIHTDTQYF. The full variable domain, completed using reference TRBV7-2 and TRBJ2-3, is GAGVSQSPSNKVTEKGKDVELRCDPISGHTALYWYRQSLGQGLEFLIYFQGNSAPDKSGLPSDRFSAERTGGSVSTLTIQRTQQEDSAVYLCASSLPKRTIHTDTQYFGPGTRLTVL.

This clonotype was seen once. J is TRBJ2-5 and V is TRBV20-1, with D perhaps being TRBD1 or TRBD2 (5 bases each). Gene TRBJ2-7 matches the end of the DNA better, so the J call may be wrong. This CDR3 comprises 16 residues. Germline-derived CDR1 and CDR2 are DFQATT and SNEGSKA (reference sequence). The CDR3 protein is CSARPLPGPGPYEQYF. In nucleotides, the CDR3 is TGCAGTGCTAGACCTCTACCGGGACCCGGACCTTACGAGCAGTACTTC.

This clonotype was recorded many times. The chain recombines TRBV7-9 with TRBJ2-1; TRBD2 agrees at 13 bases. The CDR3 length is 16 residues. CDR1 and CDR2 (germline): SEHNR, FQNEAQ (reference sequence). V was pared by 5 bases and J by 2 bases, with 3 bases of the junction left unmatched. DNA for the CDR3: TGTGCCAGCAGCCCCGGACTAGCGGGAGCCTACAATGAGCAGTTCTTC. Amino acid sequence: CASSPGLAGAYNEQFF.

This rearrangement joins TRBV27 to TRBJ1-2, with D perhaps TRBD1 (5 bases). V shed 4 bases and J shed 1 base, with 13 bases lying between them. CDR1 is MNHEY, CDR2 SMNVEV, per germline (reference sequence). The CDR3 extends over 15 amino acids. DNA of the CDR3: TGTGCCAGCAGTTCTCGGGGGTTTGGTAACTATGGCTACACCTTC. Amino acids: CASSSRGFGNYGYTF.

The chain is built from TRBV5-1 and TRBJ1-1; 9 positions agree with TRBD1. Losses at the gene ends were 4 bases for V and 5 bases for J; bases not matched to a gene: 9. Germline lookup yields CDR1 SGHRS and CDR2 YFSETQ. This CDR3 comprises 15 residues. The chain's CDR3 is CASSGGQGLGTEAFF. Written as DNA, the CDR3 is TGCGCCAGCAGCGGCGGACAGGGGTTGGGGACTGAAGCTTTCTTT.

This clonotype has just a few counts. J is TRBJ2-1 and V is TRBV4-1, with 14 positions matching TRBD2. The CDR3 covers 19 residues. V shed 2 bases and J 0 bases; nucleotides not matched to a gene: 6. Germline lookup yields CDR1 MGHRA and CDR2 YSYEKL. The CDR3 DNA follows: TGCGCCAGCAGCCAACGTAGGACTAGCGGGGGGACCTCCTACAATGAGCAGTTCTTC. It translates to CASSQRRTSGGTSYNEQFF.

This clonotype was picked up one time. Germline is not matched at one junction end, which may reflect a read error. The chain recombines TRBV3-1 with TRBJ2-7; D may be TRBD1 (9 bases). This CDR3 region has 14 residues. CDR1 LGHDT and CDR2 YNNKEL come from the germline V gene (reference sequence). CDR3 sequence (DNA): TGTGCCAGCAGCCTAGCGGGACAGGGCTACGGGCAGTACTTC. Translation: CASSLAGQGYGQYF.

V usage is TRBV12-3 or TRBV12-4 and J usage is TRBJ2-3, with TRBD2 matching 14 bases. V was pared by 7 bases and J by 2 bases, with 14 bases of the junction left unmatched. The CDR3 sequence is 19 residues long. CDR3 loop: CASTKGTSGGLLHTDTQYF. The CDR3 DNA reads as TGTGCCAGCACTAAAGGGACTAGCGGGGGCCTCCTTCACACAGATACGCAGTATTTT.

This chain uses TRBV25-1 with TRBJ2-1; 13 positions agree with TRBD2. Germline-derived CDR1 and CDR2 are MGHDK and SYGVNS. V was clipped by 6 bases and J by 9 bases; unmatched bases: 8. This CDR3 is built from 15 residues. CDR3 bases: TGTGCCAGCAGCTCACTAGCGGGAGGGCCGATTGAGCAGTTCTTC. It is translated as CASSSLAGGPIEQFF.

This clonotype was observed once. The chain links TRBV7-6 to TRBJ1-4; no clear D. CDR3 length equals 16 residues. Trimming took off 2 bases at V and 2 bases at J, with 12 bases between the two ends. CDR1 is SGHVS, CDR2 FNYEAQ, per germline. The DNA of the CDR3 is TGTGCCAGCAGCTTAAAGGGCGTACGGACTAATGAAAAACTGTTTTTT. Residues: CASSLKGVRTNEKLFF.